Below, 7 T cell receptor beta chains from the same sample are listed, as sequenced in a study of blood T cell repertoires in COVID-19. Repertoires were generated with immunoSEQ multiplex PCR, while TCRdb's copy carries only in-frame clones and drops some. The data hold over 150,000 clones, with 89% observed a single time. Sequenced material: peripheral blood. The source is a man aged 18 to 30 who had recovered from COVID-19.

The V call is TRBV11-2, the J call TRBJ2-3; 7 positions match TRBD1. Losses at the gene ends were 0 bases for V and 0 bases for J; bases not matched to a gene: 3. CDR3 size: 16 residues. Germline-derived CDR1 and CDR2 are SGHAT and FQNNGV. CDR3 residues: CASSLEGTDSTDTQYF. DNA of the CDR3: TGTGCCAGCAGCTTAGAAGGGACAGATAGCACAGATACGCAGTATTTT.

The chain uses TRBV11-3 and TRBJ2-2; D perhaps matches TRBD1 (6 bases). CDR1 and CDR2 from the germline V gene are SGHNT and YENEEA. This CDR3 is 15 amino acids long. V shed 1 base and J shed 8 bases, with 14 bases lying between them. This chain's CDR3 is CASSLGTAKAGELFF. DNA for the CDR3: TGTGCCAGCAGCTTAGGGACAGCCAAGGCTGGGGAGCTGTTTTTT.

The chain uses TRBV6-2 or TRBV6-3 and TRBJ1-4, with D perhaps matching TRBD1 (6 bases). V was trimmed by 4 bases and J by 5 bases, leaving 14 bases between them. This CDR3 region has 15 residues. The germline V gene has CDR1 MNHEY and CDR2 SVGEGT. CDR3 DNA sequence: TGTGCCAGCAGTTGGGGACAATCCGTCAATGAAAAACTGTTTTTT. It translates to CASSWGQSVNEKLFF.

This chain links TRBV4-2 with TRBJ2-4; 9 bases match TRBD1. This CDR3 has 16 residues. The germline CDR1 and CDR2 sequences are LGHNA and YNFKEQ. V shed 0 bases and J 7 bases; nucleotides not matched to a gene: 7. CDR3 residues: CASSQEGDREGNIQYF. CDR3 nucleotides: TGTGCCAGCAGCCAAGAGGGGGACAGGGAAGGGAACATTCAGTACTTC.

V usage is TRBV19 and J usage is TRBJ2-3, with 9 bases fitting TRBD1. Germline loops: CDR1 LNHDA, CDR2 SQIVND (reference sequence). The CDR3 is 16 amino acids. V shed 3 bases, J shed 0 bases, and the junction held 4 bases outside the gene matches. The CDR3 DNA reads TGTGCCAGTAGTATCTCCGGGACAGGGAGCACAGATACGCAGTATTTT. Protein sequence: CASSISGTGSTDTQYF.

This clone was detected many times. The chain employs TRBV2 and TRBJ2-2; unclear D gene. The length of the CDR3 is 15 residues. The V end was cut by 6 bases, the J end by 1 base, with 12 bases between. Germline V gives CDR1 SNHLY, CDR2 FYNNEI. CDR3 sequence reads: CASRPTDLNTGELFF. DNA of the CDR3: TGTGCCAGCAGACCGACTGACCTGAACACCGGGGAGCTGTTTTTT.

The chain uses TRBV5-4 and TRBJ2-1, with 10 positions matching TRBD2. The CDR3 sequence is 18 residues long. V lost 0 bases to trimming and J lost 3 bases; unmatched junction nucleotides: 9. Per the germline V gene, CDR1 is SGHNT and CDR2 is YYREEE (reference sequence). The CDR3 nucleotides are TGTGCCAGCAGCTTGGTGAGGCTAGCGGGAGTGGGCTACAATGAGCAGTTCTTC. It encodes CASSLVRLAGVGYNEQFF.